The clone carrying this T cell receptor beta chain was detected only once. The antigen remains undetermined. Replicate PCRs for sorted subsets used approximately 220 ng DNA; this equaled 33,000 or so T cell genomes. Sequencing used immunoSEQ multiplex PCR; TCRdb keeps in-frame clones, though not all of them. The sample holds approximately 720,000 clones, around 72% seen once. This specimen comes from a study of shared clonotypes between healthy human individuals. As for the study in general: The people who gave samples were a couple of women and three men aged 18 to 49.

General study findings and limits: Although depth was large, rarefaction showed that sequencing of the sorted subsets was incomplete.

The clonotype was recovered from a woman younger than 45 in good health. The sample taken for sequencing was memory CD4+ T cells sorted from blood. The subset: CD45RA-negative fraction.

The CDR3: CASSSRASYNEQFF. The CDR3 DNA sequence: TGTGCCAGCAGCTCCAGGGCATCCTACAATGAGCAGTTCTTC. The chain employs TRBV7-2 and TRBJ2-1; TRBD1 is a possible D gene (5 bases). Germline CDR1 reads SGHTA; CDR2 reads FQGNSA. CDR3 length: 14 residues. The ends were cut back, 4 bases at V and 1 base at J, with 8 bases in the middle.